These 18 T cell receptor beta chains came from one sample sequenced in a study of Ad26.COV2.S vaccination and SARS-CoV-2 variants. Stated treatment: some 20 received Ad26.COV2.S at low or high dose, single or two shots; 5 received placebo; per-sample allocation not given. Each sample was drawn 63 days after the first injection (of vaccine or placebo). Here immunoSEQ multiplex PCR was the method, and the copy in TCRdb shows in-frame clones only, minus some. This sample has hundreds of thousands of clones; 85% occur once, and the top ten carry 3% to 4%. Here the sequenced sample was peripheral blood, taken in a trial of Ad26.COV2.S vaccine versus placebo. The origin of the receptors is a person between 18 and 65 years old who received the Ad26.COV2.S COVID-19 vaccine or a placebo.

CDR3: CASSQRGRPSDEQYF. In DNA, the CDR3 is TGTGCCAGCAGCCAACGAGGGAGGCCGTCAGACGAGCAGTACTTC. This rearrangement joins TRBV3-1 (or the pseudogene TRBV3-2) to TRBJ2-7, with D tentatively TRBD2 (6 bases). Germline V gene data show CDR1 as LGHDT and CDR2 as YNNKEL (reference sequence). The length of the CDR3 is 15 residues. Trimming took off 2 bases at V and 5 bases at J, with 16 bases between the two ends.

CDR3 in DNA: TGTGCCAGCAGCTCAAAACAGGGTTTTACTGAAGCTTTCTTT. This encodes CASSSKQGFTEAFF. The chain links TRBV7-2 to TRBJ1-1, with D maybe TRBD1 (6 bases). Germline V gene sequence: CDR1 SGHTA, CDR2 FQGNSA. Trimming removed 4 bases at V and 5 bases at J, with 14 bases between. CDR3 length: 14 residues.

V usage is TRBV21-1 and J usage is TRBJ2-7; the table's D call of TRBD1 was not tested on the DNA. TRBV21-1 is a known pseudogene. CDR3 length: 13 residues. The CDR3 DNA sequence: TGTGCCAGCAGCAAAAGGGGCCGATCGGAGCAGTACTTC. Translating it yields CASSKRGRSEQYF.

The chain links TRBV5-1 to TRBJ1-3; unclear D gene. The CDR3 spans 15 residues. Looked up from germline, CDR1 is SGHRS and CDR2 is YFSETQ. V dropped 0 bases and J dropped 0 bases, with 7 bases sitting between them. The CDR3 is CASSLEAGSGNTIYF. CDR3 sequence (DNA): TGCGCCAGCAGCTTGGAAGCGGGCTCTGGAAACACCATATATTTT.

The gene calls are TRBV7-9 and TRBJ2-1, with 7 nucleotides matching TRBD2. After removal of 2 bases from V and 10 bases from J, the junction contained 14 bases not matched to a gene. The CDR3 length is 16 residues. Germline loops: CDR1 SEHNR, CDR2 FQNEAQ (reference sequence). This chain's CDR3 is CASSLSGLAWGGEQFF. As DNA, the CDR3 is TGTGCCAGCAGCTTATCTGGGCTAGCCTGGGGGGGAGAGCAGTTCTTC.

The chain uses TRBV9 and TRBJ2-7, with D possibly TRBD2 on 5 matching bases. Germline CDR1 is SGDLS and CDR2 is YYNGEE. The CDR3 sequence is 16 residues long. The ends were cut back, 7 bases at V and 2 bases at J, with 22 bases in the middle. The DNA for the CDR3 is TGTGCCAGCTCGTCTCTCTCAGGAGGAGGACCCTACGAGCAGTACTTC. It specifies CASSSLSGGGPYEQYF.

The genes are TRBV27 and TRBJ1-6; 7 bases map to TRBD1. The CDR3 is 14 amino acids. Germline V gene sequence: CDR1 MNHEY, CDR2 SMNVEV (reference sequence). Trimming took 6 bases from V and 7 from J; bases not matched to a gene: 6. This chain's CDR3 is CASRPGTANSPLHF. The CDR3 coding sequence is TGTGCCAGCAGACCCGGGACAGCCAATTCACCCCTCCACTTT.

This clone appeared a single time. The J gene is TRBJ1-1, the V gene TRBV9; 7 bases line up with TRBD1. The CDR3 runs 14 residues. Trimming took 2 bases from V and 4 from J; bases not matched to a gene: 5. Germline V gene data show CDR1 as SGDLS and CDR2 as YYNGEE. The CDR3 region has the DNA TGTGCCAGCAGCGTGGGACAGTCGAGCACTGAAGCTTTCTTT. It specifies CASSVGQSSTEAFF.

The chain uses TRBV19 and TRBJ1-5; possible D gene TRBD1, 5 bases. The germline V and J ends were trimmed by 5 bases and 4 bases, with 9 bases remaining between them. The CDR3 extends over 13 amino acids. Germline CDR1 reads LNHDA; CDR2 reads SQIVND (reference sequence). CDR3 protein: CASSLPGNQPQHF. CDR3 nucleotide sequence: TGTGCCAGTAGTTTGCCAGGGAATCAGCCCCAGCATTTT. The entire variable domain, with the rest obtained from reference TRBV19 and TRBJ1-5, is as follows: DGGITQSPKYLFRKEGQNVTLSCEQNLNHDAMYWYRQDPGQGLRLIYYSQIVNDFQKGDIAEGYSVSREKKESFPLTVTSAQKNPTAFYLCASSLPGNQPQHFGDGTRLSIL.

This clone was seen a handful of times. Other DNA sequences in this sample translate to the same CDR3. The CDR3 DNA reads as TGCGCCAGCAGCTTGGTGGGGACAGGGAATGAAAAACTGTTTTTT. Its protein is CASSLVGTGNEKLFF. The V gene is TRBV5-1, the J gene TRBJ1-4; TRBD1 agrees at 9 bases. Germline V gene lookup returns CDR1 SGHRS and CDR2 YFSETQ. The CDR3 runs 15 residues. The V segment lost 0 bases and the J segment 5 bases; nucleotides outside the gene matches: 2.

The gene calls are TRBV4-1 and TRBJ2-7; D possibly corresponds to TRBD1 (8 bases). The CDR3 has 16 amino acids. Germline V lookup: CDR1 MGHRA, CDR2 YSYEKL. Trimming stripped 1 base from V and 3 bases from J, with 16 bases between. DNA for the CDR3: TGCGCCAGCAGCCAAGTCACAGGGGGGGGTATCTACGAGCAGTACTTC. It is translated as CASSQVTGGGIYEQYF.

V usage is TRBV29-1 and J usage is TRBJ1-4; 7 nucleotides align to TRBD1. After removal of 4 bases from V and 14 bases from J, the junction contained 13 bases not matched to a gene. CDR1 is SQVTM and CDR2 is ANQGSEA in the germline V gene. The CDR3 length is 13 residues. CDR3 region: CSVGMGQSRSLFF. CDR3 nucleotide sequence: TGCAGCGTTGGAATGGGACAGTCGAGGAGTCTGTTTTTT.

The rearrangement joins TRBV2 to TRBJ2-1; D unclear. The CDR3 spans 13 residues. The germline V and J ends were trimmed by 2 bases and 6 bases, with 8 bases remaining between them. Germline loops: CDR1 SNHLY, CDR2 FYNNEI. The CDR3 DNA reads as TGTGCCAGCAGTGAAAATGTTCCCAATGAGCAGTTCTTC. It codes for CASSENVPNEQFF.

The rearrangement uses TRBV7-2 and TRBJ2-1; D possibly corresponds to TRBD1 (6 bases). CDR1 and CDR2 (germline): SGHTA, FQGNSA. The CDR3 has 15 residues. Trimming removed 3 bases at V and 5 bases at J, with 14 bases between. The CDR3 protein is CASSFFWGPDNEQFF. For the CDR3, the DNA is TGTGCCAGCAGCTTCTTTTGGGGGCCGGACAATGAGCAGTTCTTC.

This rearrangement joins TRBV28 to TRBJ1-5; D perhaps matches TRBD1 (5 bases). CDR1 and CDR2 from the germline V gene are MDHEN and SYDVKM. V was clipped by 3 bases and J by 5 bases, with 14 bases between them. The CDR3 runs 15 residues. The CDR3 is CASSFPGGDHQPQHF. The CDR3 DNA follows: TGTGCCAGCAGTTTCCCCGGGGGGGACCATCAGCCCCAGCATTTT.

CDR3 coding DNA: TGCGCCAGCAGCGTGGACAGTTACGAGCAGTACTTC. Protein sequence: CASSVDSYEQYF. J is TRBJ2-7 and V is TRBV5-1; a weak D match, TRBD1 (6 bases). The V gene's germline CDR1 is SGHRS and CDR2 YFSETQ. Trimming took 4 bases from V and 4 from J, leaving 9 bases between them. CDR3 length: 12 residues. The variable domain in full, with the rest retrieved from reference TRBV5-1 and TRBJ2-7, is KAGVTQTPRYLIKTRGQQVTLSCSPISGHRSVSWYQQTPGQGLQFLFEYFSETQRNKGNFPGRFSGRQFSNSRSEMNVSTLELGDSALYLCASSVDSYEQYFGPGTRLTVT.

This clone was counted a few times. The genes are TRBV7-6 and TRBJ2-7, with D possibly TRBD1 on 5 matching bases. CDR1 is SGHVS and CDR2 is FNYEAQ in the germline V gene. The CDR3 runs 17 residues. The V end was cut by 1 base, the J end by 6 bases, with 22 bases between. CDR3 protein: CASSLEADRGGFCEQYF. The CDR3 DNA reads TGTGCCAGCAGCTTAGAAGCCGACAGAGGCGGTTTCTGCGAGCAGTACTTC.

The chain links TRBV5-4 to TRBJ2-7; no clear D gene. There are 14 residues in the CDR3. The germline V gene encodes CDR1 SGHNT and CDR2 YYREEE (reference sequence). Between the trimmed V and J ends, which lost 4 bases and 3 bases, there was a span of 14 bases. The CDR3 spells CASSEPNRNYEQYF. In DNA form, the CDR3 reads TGTGCCAGCAGCGAGCCGAATCGAAACTACGAGCAGTACTTC.